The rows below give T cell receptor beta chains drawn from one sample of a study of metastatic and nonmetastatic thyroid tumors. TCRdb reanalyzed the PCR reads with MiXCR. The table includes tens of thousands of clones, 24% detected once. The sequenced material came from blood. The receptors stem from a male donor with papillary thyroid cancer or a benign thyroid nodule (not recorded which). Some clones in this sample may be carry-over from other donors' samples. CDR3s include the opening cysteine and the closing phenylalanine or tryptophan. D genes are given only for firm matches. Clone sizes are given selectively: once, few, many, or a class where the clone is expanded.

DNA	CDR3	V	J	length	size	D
TGTGCCAGTAGTCCCTCCCCTTCTAGAACGGATGAGCAGTTCTTC	CASSPSPSRTDEQFF	TRBV19	TRBJ2-1	15	few	-
TGCGCCAGCAGCTTGGGTGGCCTAGACAATCAGCCCCAGCATTTT	CASSLGGLDNQPQHF	TRBV5-1	TRBJ1-5	15	many	-
TGTGCCAGCAGCCAGACTAGTAATGGCTACGAGCAGTACTTC	CASSQTSNGYEQYF	TRBV3-1	TRBJ2-7	14	-	-
TGCAGTGCTAGAGAAAAGAGGGTAGGGGGTAGCAATCAGCCCCAGCATTTT	CSAREKRVGGSNQPQHF	TRBV20-1	TRBJ1-5	17	-	-
TGTGCCAGCAGCTCGGGGGGGGTTTCGAATCAGCCCCAGCATTTT	CASSSGGVSNQPQHF	TRBV28	TRBJ1-5	15	many	-
TGTGCCAGCAGCGTAGGGCCTGAAGCTTTCTTT	CASSVGPEAFF	TRBV12-3/TRBV12-4	TRBJ1-1	11	many	-
TGTGCCAGCAGTTTTGAACTAGCGGGAGGGCCGTCCTACGAGCAGTACTTC	CASSFELAGGPSYEQYF	TRBV28	TRBJ2-7	17	many	TRBD2
TGCAGTGCGCCCAACCCGACTAGCGGAACCAATGAGCAGTTCTTC	CSAPNPTSGTNEQFF	TRBV20-1	TRBJ2-1	15	-	TRBD2
TGTGCCAGCAGTTTATCGAGGGGCTCCTACTACGAGCAGTACTTC	CASSLSRGSYYEQYF	TRBV27	TRBJ2-7	15	many	-
TGTGCCAGCATCCGAGCGGGAAGCTCCTACAATGAGCAGTTCTTC	CASIRAGSSYNEQFF	TRBV5-8	TRBJ2-1	15	many	TRBD2
TGTGCCAGCAGACAGGACAGAAGCTCCTACGAGCAGTACTTC	CASRQDRSSYEQYF	TRBV6-1	TRBJ2-7	14	medium-sized	-
TGTGCCAGCAGTTCCCAGGGGAATAATTCACCCCTCCACTTT	CASSSQGNNSPLHF	TRBV12-3/TRBV12-4	TRBJ1-6	14	few	-
TGCAGTGCTAGAAAACAGGGTCATCAGCCCCAGCATTTT	CSARKQGHQPQHF	TRBV20-1	TRBJ1-5	13	once	-
TGTGCCAGCTCGTCGGGGCGGGGGATGAACACTGAAGCTTTCTTT	CASSSGRGMNTEAFF	TRBV18	TRBJ1-1	15	many	-
TGTGCCAGTAGTATGAGGTCCGGGAACACTGAAGCTTTCTTT	CASSMRSGNTEAFF	TRBV19	TRBJ1-1	14	-	-
TGTGCCAGCAGCTTGGAGGGGGAGTATCCCCAGCATTTT	CASSLEGEYPQHF	TRBV5-6	TRBJ1-5	13	-	-
TGCAGTGCTAGAGATTATGGGACCCAGCCCCAGCATTTT	CSARDYGTQPQHF	TRBV20-1	TRBJ1-5	13	many	-
TGTGCCAGCTCACCAGATCTAGAGAGCGAGCAGTACTTC	CASSPDLESEQYF	TRBV18	TRBJ2-7	13	-	-